Listed below are T cell receptor beta chains from one sample, sequenced in a study of blood T cell repertoires in COVID-19. Assay: immunoSEQ multiplex PCR; the TCRdb copy retains only in-frame clones and omits some. The table shows around 250,000 clones, with around 87% occurring only once. Sequenced material: peripheral blood. The source is a man aged 18 to 30 with active or convalescent COVID-19. Both conserved end residues are part of each CDR3. D genes are given only for firm matches. The listing skips clone size in some rows; elsewhere it reads once, few, many or a size class.

V: TRBV7-2
size: once
J: TRBJ1-2
D: -
CDR3: CASSLGVGGGLWGYTF
DNA: TGTGCCAGCAGCTTAGGAGTGGGGGGAGGGCTTTGGGGCTACACCTTC

V: TRBV2
size: -
J: TRBJ1-4
D: -
CDR3: CASSESTPDEKLFF
DNA: TGTGCCAGCAGTGAATCCACTCCGGATGAAAAACTGTTTTTT

V: TRBV10-3
size: -
J: TRBJ2-5
D: -
CDR3: CAIRVAGAKETQYF
DNA: TGTGCCATCCGGGTGGCAGGGGCGAAAGAGACCCAGTACTTC

V: TRBV7-9
size: once
J: TRBJ1-4
D: -
CDR3: CASSLAQEKLFF
DNA: TGTGCCAGCAGCTTAGCCCAGGAAAAACTGTTTTTT

V: TRBV2
size: -
J: TRBJ1-5
D: -
CDR3: CASISTEGQPQHF
DNA: TGTGCCAGCATTTCGACAGAAGGACAGCCCCAGCATTTT

V: TRBV14
size: -
J: TRBJ2-2
D: -
CDR3: CASSQDSKLYSGTGELFF
DNA: TGTGCCAGCAGCCAAGATTCGAAACTTTACTCAGGGACCGGGGAGCTGTTTTTT

V: TRBV2
size: few
J: TRBJ2-7
D: -
CDR3: CAKSRTGTYEQYF
DNA: TGTGCCAAGTCTAGAACAGGGACCTACGAGCAGTACTTC

V: TRBV10-3
size: -
J: TRBJ2-1
D: -
CDR3: CAISESVLARYNEQFF
DNA: TGTGCCATCAGTGAGTCGGTACTAGCTAGATACAATGAGCAGTTCTTC

V: TRBV7-3
size: once
J: TRBJ2-7
D: -
CDR3: CASSSGLNEQYF
DNA: TGTGCCAGCAGCTCTGGCCTGAACGAGCAGTACTTC

V: TRBV4-2
size: -
J: TRBJ1-6
D: -
CDR3: CASSQDPRGNSPLHF
DNA: TGTGCCAGCAGCCAAGATCCGCGGGGGAATTCACCCCTCCACTTT

V: TRBV27
size: -
J: TRBJ2-5
D: -
CDR3: CASSWAEEETQYF
DNA: TGTGCCAGCAGTTGGGCGGAGGAAGAGACCCAGTACTTC

V: TRBV24-1
size: once
J: TRBJ2-5
D: TRBD2
CDR3: CATSDFQRGSQETQYF
DNA: TGTGCCACCAGTGATTTCCAGCGGGGTAGCCAAGAGACCCAGTACTTC

V: TRBV3-1/TRBV3-2
size: -
J: TRBJ2-5
D: -
CDR3: CASSLNRGETQYF
DNA: TGTGCCAGCAGCCTCAATAGGGGCGAGACCCAGTACTTC

V: TRBV11-2
size: -
J: TRBJ2-3
D: -
CDR3: CASSLVEVASLTQYF
DNA: TGTGCCAGCAGCTTAGTGGAGGTAGCGAGCTTAACGCAGTATTTT

V: TRBV5-6
size: -
J: TRBJ2-3
D: TRBD2
CDR3: CASSWNVRAGATDTQYF
DNA: TGTGCCAGCAGCTGGAATGTTCGAGCGGGGGCCACAGATACGCAGTATTTT

V: TRBV10-3
size: -
J: TRBJ1-2
D: -
CDR3: CAITRMLNYGYTF
DNA: TGTGCCATCACGAGGATGCTTAACTATGGCTACACCTTC

V: TRBV7-9
size: -
J: TRBJ2-3
D: TRBD1
CDR3: CASNPGDRGPAQYF
DNA: TGTGCCAGCAACCCCGGGGACAGGGGGCCAGCGCAGTATTTT

V: TRBV6-5
size: once
J: TRBJ2-3
D: -
CDR3: CASSYFGGGNTDTQYF
DNA: TGTGCCAGCAGTTACTTCGGTGGCGGGAACACAGATACGCAGTATTTT

V: TRBV30
size: few
J: TRBJ1-1
D: -
CDR3: CAWSRGMNTEAFF
DNA: TGTGCCTGGAGTAGAGGAATGAACACTGAAGCTTTCTTT

V: TRBV6-5
size: once
J: TRBJ1-4
D: -
CDR3: CASSPRGEKLFF
DNA: TGTGCCAGCAGTCCCCGGGGTGAAAAACTGTTTTTT

V: TRBV7-2
size: -
J: TRBJ2-7
D: TRBD1
CDR3: CASSSTGQGYSEQYF
DNA: TGTGCCAGCAGTTCCACGGGACAGGGGTACTCCGAGCAGTACTTC

V: TRBV14
size: -
J: TRBJ1-5
D: -
CDR3: CASSQMTHQPQHF
DNA: TGTGCCAGCAGCCAGATGACACATCAGCCCCAGCATTTT

V: TRBV9
size: -
J: TRBJ2-3
D: TRBD1
CDR3: CASNDPNRGNTQYF
DNA: TGTGCCAGTAACGACCCCAACAGGGGAAATACGCAGTATTTT

V: TRBV10-2
size: -
J: TRBJ1-6
D: -
CDR3: CASSEFRGTDSPLHF
DNA: TGCGCCAGCAGTGAGTTCAGGGGTACGGATTCACCCCTCCACTTT

V: TRBV11-3
size: -
J: TRBJ2-6
D: -
CDR3: CASRQTPFGANVLTF
DNA: TGTGCCAGCAGACAGACCCCATTTGGGGCCAACGTCCTGACTTTC

V: TRBV5-1
size: -
J: TRBJ1-1
D: -
CDR3: CASSFREDTEAFF
DNA: TGCGCCAGCAGCTTCAGGGAGGACACTGAAGCTTTCTTT

V: TRBV28
size: -
J: TRBJ1-1
D: -
CDR3: CASSFPPLGSTEAFF
DNA: TGTGCCAGCAGTTTCCCCCCTCTAGGGAGCACTGAAGCTTTCTTT

V: TRBV7-9
size: -
J: TRBJ2-1
D: -
CDR3: CASSLNTRIETLSEQFF
DNA: TGTGCCAGCAGCTTAAATACGCGGATTGAAACATTAAGTGAGCAGTTCTTC

V: TRBV9
size: -
J: TRBJ2-2
D: -
CDR3: CASRHRDPMNTGELFF
DNA: TGTGCCAGCAGGCACAGGGATCCTATGAACACCGGGGAGCTGTTTTTT

V: TRBV28
size: -
J: TRBJ2-1
D: TRBD2
CDR3: CASSFDLAGSNEQFF
DNA: TGTGCCAGCAGTTTTGACCTAGCGGGATCCAATGAGCAGTTCTTC

V: TRBV29-1
size: -
J: TRBJ1-4
D: TRBD1
CDR3: CSVEDPRDRDSEKLFF
DNA: TGCAGCGTTGAAGACCCCCGGGACAGGGATTCTGAAAAACTGTTTTTT

V: TRBV4-2
size: -
J: TRBJ1-4
D: -
CDR3: CASSQDYKFGDEKLFF
DNA: TGTGCCAGCAGCCAAGATTATAAATTCGGAGACGAAAAACTGTTTTTT

V: TRBV27
size: -
J: TRBJ2-5
D: -
CDR3: CASSLEAAAVGETQYF
DNA: TGTGCCAGCAGTTTAGAGGCAGCGGCTGTAGGAGAGACCCAGTACTTC

V: TRBV5-6
size: -
J: TRBJ2-7
D: TRBD2
CDR3: CASTLNIAGGIPYEQYF
DNA: TGTGCCAGCACCCTCAACATAGCGGGGGGCATCCCCTACGAGCAGTACTTC

V: TRBV6-5
size: -
J: TRBJ1-1
D: -
CDR3: CASIDRTTEAFF
DNA: TGTGCCAGCATCGACAGAACCACTGAAGCTTTCTTT

V: TRBV12-3/TRBV12-4
size: -
J: TRBJ2-7
D: -
CDR3: CASSQGSWYEQYF
DNA: TGTGCCAGCAGTCAGGGTAGCTGGTACGAGCAGTACTTC

V: TRBV19
size: -
J: TRBJ1-2
D: -
CDR3: CASSNRVNYGYTF
DNA: TGTGCCAGTAGTAACAGGGTCAACTATGGCTACACCTTC

V: TRBV19
size: -
J: TRBJ2-7
D: TRBD1
CDR3: CASSMLQGATSYEQYF
DNA: TGTGCCAGTAGTATGTTGCAGGGGGCGACCTCCTACGAGCAGTACTTC

V: TRBV3-1/TRBV3-2
size: -
J: TRBJ2-5
D: -
CDR3: CASSSHRSETQYF
DNA: TGTGCCAGCAGCTCCCACAGGTCGGAGACCCAGTACTTC

V: TRBV19
size: -
J: TRBJ2-5
D: TRBD2
CDR3: CASSIVPSGGETQYF
DNA: TGTGCCAGTAGTATTGTCCCTAGCGGCGGGGAGACCCAGTACTTC

V: TRBV5-1
size: -
J: TRBJ2-5
D: -
CDR3: CASSFVRESQETQYF
DNA: TGCGCCAGCAGCTTCGTAAGGGAGTCTCAAGAGACCCAGTACTTC

V: TRBV19
size: once
J: TRBJ2-1
D: TRBD1
CDR3: CASSAGQGASNEQFF
DNA: TGTGCCAGTAGTGCCGGACAGGGGGCTAGTAATGAGCAGTTCTTC

V: TRBV5-1
size: -
J: TRBJ2-1
D: TRBD2
CDR3: CASSAPRLAGDEQFF
DNA: TGCGCCAGCAGCGCCCCGAGACTAGCGGGGGATGAGCAGTTCTTC

V: TRBV5-1
size: -
J: TRBJ1-4
D: TRBD1
CDR3: CASSSAGTGSEKLFF
DNA: TGCGCCAGCAGCTCCGCCGGGACAGGGAGCGAAAAACTGTTTTTT

V: TRBV7-2
size: -
J: TRBJ1-1
D: TRBD1
CDR3: CASSTRTGRNEAFF
DNA: TGTGCCAGCAGCACCCGGACAGGGAGGAATGAAGCTTTCTTT

V: TRBV7-9
size: -
J: TRBJ1-4
D: TRBD1
CDR3: CASIGQGTSEKLFF
DNA: TGTGCCAGCATCGGACAGGGAACTAGTGAAAAACTGTTTTTT